What follows are 19 T cell receptor beta chains derived from one specimen sequenced in a study of T-cell reconstitution after alpha-beta-depleted transplantation in children. This sample's TCRbeta library carried unique molecular identifier barcodes. MiXCR was run by TCRdb on the PCR reads, yielding one entry per CDR3 protein. The sample holds about 980,000 distinct CDR3 sequences; around 30% are singletons and the top ten take approximately 30%. This material consisted of PBMCs, mostly from graft donor cells, taken 360 days after TCRalphabeta/CD19-depleted stem cell transplant. These receptors all come from a boy less than two years old who had a stem cell transplant for SCID, so the T cells may come from the graft donor.

The CDR3 loop is CAISESRREPEGTQYF. The CDR3 DNA sequence: TGTGCCATCAGTGAGTCGCGACGGGAACCGGAGGGGACCCAGTACTTC. This chain uses TRBV10-3 with TRBJ2-5; possible D gene TRBD2, 6 bases. Deletions cut 0 bases from V and 7 bases from J, with 18 bases between. This CDR3 is 16 amino acids long. Germline V gene sequence: CDR1 ENHRY, CDR2 SYGVKD.

In its sample, this clonotype was seen a few times. The rearrangement joins TRBV20-1 to TRBJ2-2; 9 positions agree with TRBD1. From germline, CDR1 is DFQATT and CDR2 SNEGSKA (reference sequence). This CDR3 has 14 residues. V trimming: 4 bases; J trimming: 1 base; junction bases outside the gene matches: 1. The CDR3: CSATGQGNTGELFF. The CDR3 DNA reads TGCAGTGCTACGGGACAGGGGAACACCGGGGAGCTGTTTTTT.

The CDR3 DNA is TGTGCCAGCAGGTCAGACAGGGGGCGGTACAATGAGCAGTTCTTC. It specifies CASRSDRGRYNEQFF. The V call is TRBV12-3 or TRBV12-4, the J call TRBJ2-1; 10 nucleotides agree with TRBD1. V trimming: 6 bases; J trimming: 4 bases; junction bases outside the gene matches: 6. This CDR3 has 15 residues.

The J gene is TRBJ1-1, the V gene TRBV20-1; D may be TRBD1 (5 bases). The CDR3 spans 12 residues. Germline-derived CDR1 and CDR2 are DFQATT and SNEGSKA (reference sequence). The CDR3 coding sequence is TGCGGGGTGCCGGGGGAGTGGACTGAAGCTTTCTTT. Amino acid sequence: CGVPGEWTEAFF.

The V gene is TRBV7-6, the J gene TRBJ2-1; TRBD2 aligns across 9 bases. The CDR3 sequence is 18 residues long. Germline CDR1 and CDR2: SGHVS and FNYEAQ. Trimming removed 4 bases from V and 3 bases from J; junction bases left unmatched: 13. This CDR3 is CASSSPSGGGEFYNEQFF. CDR3 DNA: TGTGCCAGCAGCTCCCCCTCGGGCGGGGGGGAGTTCTACAATGAGCAGTTCTTC.

This chain's CDR3 is CASIPRGGGAADTQYF. The CDR3 DNA is TGTGCCAGCATTCCTCGCGGCGGGGGGGCCGCAGATACGCAGTATTTT. The chain employs TRBV6-5 and TRBJ2-3; 9 positions agree with TRBD2. V lost 7 bases, J lost 4 bases, and 12 bases stayed unmatched. Germline CDR1 reads MNHEY; CDR2 reads SVGAGI. The length of the CDR3 is 16 residues.

The genes are TRBV20-1 and TRBJ2-3; 9 bases map to TRBD1. The germline V gene has CDR1 DFQATT and CDR2 SNEGSKA (reference sequence). The CDR3 runs 15 residues. The ends lost 5 bases at V and 3 bases at J; junction bases unmatched: 9. The CDR3 coding sequence is TGCAGTGCTCCAATCGGGACAGGGACTACAGATACGCAGTATTTT. Protein: CSAPIGTGTTDTQYF.

This clonotype was observed once. This chain joins TRBV12-3 or TRBV12-4 and TRBJ2-2; 7 nucleotides match TRBD2. The CDR3 length is 15 residues. The trim removed 8 bases at V and 0 bases at J, leaving 6 bases unmatched. Written as DNA, the CDR3 is TGTGCCAGCGGACAAGCGGGGTCGAACACCGGGGAGCTGTTTTTT. Its translation: CASGQAGSNTGELFF.

The table lists this clonotype with a few counts. V is TRBV6-6 and J is TRBJ2-3; TRBD1 aligns across 7 bases. Germline V CDR1 and CDR2: MNHNY, SVGAGI (reference sequence). The CDR3 has 15 residues. With V trimmed by 2 bases and J by 2 bases, 4 bases remained unmatched. The CDR3 nucleotides read TGTGCCAGCAGTTACCGACAGGGAGTCACAGATACGCAGTATTTT. Translated, it gives CASSYRQGVTDTQYF.

The chain has TRBV5-1 and TRBJ2-2; tentative D call: TRBD2 (6 bases). The CDR3 covers 14 residues. The V gene lost 4 bases and the J gene lost 4 bases, with 11 bases spanning the gap. Germline V CDR1 and CDR2: SGHRS, YFSETQ. The CDR3 loop is CASSGGFRTGELFF. The DNA of the CDR3 is TGCGCCAGCAGCGGGGGGTTTCGCACCGGGGAGCTGTTTTTT.

The chain combines TRBV5-1 with TRBJ2-2, with D possibly TRBD1 on 6 matching bases. This CDR3 comprises 14 residues. V shed 0 bases and J shed 6 bases, with 9 bases lying between them. CDR1 and CDR2 from the germline V gene are SGHRS and YFSETQ. In DNA, the CDR3 is TGCGCCAGCAGCTTGGATAGACAGGCCGGGGAGCTGTTTTTT. Translating it yields CASSLDRQAGELFF.

This sequence joins TRBV7-9 and TRBJ2-1; D unclear. The V gene lost 5 bases and the J gene lost 2 bases, with 13 bases spanning the gap. Germline V lookup: CDR1 SEHNR, CDR2 FQNEAQ (reference sequence). CDR3 length: 15 residues. This CDR3 reads CASSPLSTPYNEQFF. In DNA, the CDR3 is TGTGCCAGCAGCCCCCTATCGACCCCCTACAATGAGCAGTTCTTC.

The sample holds a few counts of this clonotype. V usage is TRBV20-1 and J usage is TRBJ2-2; 12 bases are shared with TRBD2. V trimming: 0 bases; J trimming: 4 bases; junction bases outside the gene matches: 6. CDR3 length: 17 amino acids. Germline V gene data show CDR1 as DFQATT and CDR2 as SNEGSKA (reference sequence). Here the CDR3 DNA reads TGCAGTGCTAGAGATCCGGCTAGCGGGGGGGGCACCGGGGAGCTGTTTTTT. Amino acids: CSARDPASGGGTGELFF.

J is TRBJ2-3 and V is TRBV28; TRBD2 aligns across 8 bases. CDR1 MDHEN and CDR2 SYDVKM come from the germline V gene. The CDR3 runs to 15 residues. J was trimmed by 7 bases and V by 3 bases; bases with no gene match: 9. The CDR3 DNA sequence: TGTGCCAGCAGTTTTACGGGGGGGGCCTTGAATACGCAGTATTTT. Translation gives CASSFTGGALNTQYF.

This clonotype was seen more than once but under ten times. The chain is built from TRBV18 and TRBJ2-1, with D unresolved. The CDR3 totals 12 residues. Germline V gene lookup returns CDR1 KGHSH and CDR2 LQKENI. Deletions cut 6 bases from V and 7 bases from J, with 10 bases between. The CDR3 coding sequence is TGTGCCAGCTCTCGGGCAGTTAATGAGCAGTTCTTC. Protein product: CASSRAVNEQFF.

The chain recombines TRBV14 with TRBJ2-2; 8 bases map to TRBD2. After removal of 4 bases from V and 6 bases from J, the junction contained 7 bases not matched to a gene. The germline V gene has CDR1 SGHDN and CDR2 FVKESK. This CDR3 region has 15 residues. For the CDR3, the DNA is TGTGCCAGCAGCCCCCGGCTAGCGGGCTCCGGGGAGCTGTTTTTT. This translates into CASSPRLAGSGELFF.

This clonotype came up a few times. The chain employs TRBV20-1 and TRBJ2-5; D unclear. CDR3 length: 13 amino acids. Between the trimmed V and J ends, which lost 6 bases and 2 bases, there was a span of 13 bases. From germline, CDR1 is DFQATT and CDR2 SNEGSKA (reference sequence). The CDR3 nucleotides read TGCAGTGCCCCCCCCAGCATACAAGAGACCCAGTACTTC. Amino acid sequence: CSAPPSIQETQYF.

With regard to this clonotype: The junction shows a germline mismatch at one end, possibly a read error. The chain uses TRBV20-1 and TRBJ2-7, with 10 bases that match TRBD1. Looked up from germline, CDR1 is DFQATT and CDR2 is SNEGSKA (reference sequence). The CDR3 covers 12 residues. CDR3 sequence reads: CSARDRQGAIHF. The CDR3 DNA sequence: TGCAGTGCTAGAGACCGACAGGGGGCTATTCACTTC.

The rearrangement joins TRBV10-3 to TRBJ2-7; 8 nucleotides line up with TRBD1. The CDR3 extends over 16 amino acids. Germline V gives CDR1 ENHRY, CDR2 SYGVKD. V shed 0 bases, J shed 0 bases, and the junction held 4 bases outside the gene matches. CDR3 DNA: TGTGCCATCAGTGAGTCTGGGGGACAGGACTCCTACGAGCAGTACTTC. It codes for CAISESGGQDSYEQYF.